These 18 T cell receptor beta chains were all obtained from the same sample, sequenced in a study of tumor-infiltrating lymphocytes in oesophageal squamous cell carcinoma. MiXCR was run by TCRdb on the PCR reads, yielding one entry per CDR3 protein. The sample holds 10,000 to 15,000 distinct CDR3 sequences, around half seen once. The sample comprised esophageal tumor tissue. The receptors come from a male donor with esophageal squamous cell carcinoma.

This CDR3 is CASKRGATEAFF. The CDR3 region has the DNA TGTGCCAGCAAACGGGGGGCCACTGAAGCTTTCTTT. The rearrangement links TRBV2 to TRBJ1-1; possibly TRBD1 for D (6 bases). Germline-derived CDR1 and CDR2 are SNHLY and FYNNEI. Trimming took 7 bases from V and 4 from J, leaving 10 bases between them. CDR3 length equals 12 residues.

This clonotype was seen a few times. V usage is TRBV7-3 and J usage is TRBJ2-1; TRBD1 might be the D (5 bases). Germline V gene sequence: CDR1 SGHTA, CDR2 FQGTGA. This CDR3 is built from 14 residues. Trimming took 4 bases from V and 5 from J, leaving 12 bases between them. The CDR3 reads CASSWGGPNNEQFF. The CDR3 DNA is TGTGCCAGCAGCTGGGGCGGACCAAACAATGAGCAGTTCTTC.

This sequence joins TRBV7-6 and TRBJ2-2, with 9 bases aligning to TRBD1. There are 16 residues in the CDR3. In germline, CDR1 is SGHVS, CDR2 FNYEAQ. The V and J ends lost 3 bases and 1 base, in that order; junction bases with no gene match: 3. CDR3 DNA: TGTGCCAGCAGCTTGCGACAGGGGGAGAACACCGGGGAGCTGTTTTTT. Its translation is CASSLRQGENTGELFF.

The V call is TRBV6-1, the J call TRBJ2-3, with TRBD2 identical over 11 bases. The CDR3 totals 16 residues. Losses at the gene ends were 4 bases for V and 4 bases for J; bases not matched to a gene: 7. The germline V gene encodes CDR1 MNHNS and CDR2 SASEGT. CDR3 in amino acids: CASSVLAGGGSDTQYF. The CDR3 nucleotides read TGTGCCAGCAGTGTTTTAGCGGGAGGGGGGTCAGATACGCAGTATTTT.

This clonotype is medium-sized. A much larger clone is a single base away; this may be a read error. The chain combines TRBV7-3 with TRBJ2-5, with 11 bases lining up with TRBD2. CDR1 is SGHTA and CDR2 is FQGTGA in the germline V gene. This CDR3 has 15 amino acids. J gave up 11 bases and V 4 bases, and 12 bases lay outside the gene matches. Written as DNA, the CDR3 is TGTGCCAGCAGCTACGGACTAGCGGGTTACAATGAGCAGTACTTC. This gives the protein CASSYGLAGYNEQYF.

The chain uses TRBV7-6 and TRBJ1-1, with 10 bases aligning to TRBD1. The DNA end lines up better with TRBJ2-1; the J call may be wrong. CDR1 is SGHVS, CDR2 FNYEAQ, per germline. The CDR3 spans 17 residues. The CDR3 sequence is CASSPRLGDRGGHEQFF. CDR3 DNA: TGTGCCAGCAGCCCTCGTCTCGGGGACAGGGGTGGCCATGAGCAGTTCTTC.

A note on this clonotype: Just one base apart from a much larger clone, this may be a read error. The V gene is TRBV24-1, the J gene TRBJ2-5, with D maybe TRBD1 (5 bases). The CDR3 length is 16 residues. V lost 5 bases and J 11 bases, leaving 26 bases between the germline ends. Germline V lookup: CDR1 KGHDR, CDR2 SFDVKD. CDR3 sequence: CATSGPTGYSYNEQYF. The CDR3 DNA reads as TGTGCCACCAGTGGTCCAACAGGTTACTCCTACAATGAGCAGTACTTC.

The chain recombines TRBV7-4 with TRBJ1-4, with D unresolved. Looked up from germline, CDR1 is SGHVT and CDR2 is SQSDAQ. This CDR3 contains 15 residues. Trimming removed 4 bases at V and 0 bases at J, with 9 bases between. CDR3 nucleotide sequence: TGTGCCAGCAGCTACCACCAAGCAACTAATGAAAAACTGTTTTTT. Its translation is CASSYHQATNEKLFF.

This clonotype turned up a few times. V and J are TRBV7-2 and TRBJ2-5; D might be TRBD2 (7 bases). CDR1 is SGHTA, CDR2 FQGNSA, per germline. The CDR3 has 13 amino acids. The V gene lost 8 bases and the J gene lost 11 bases, with 21 bases spanning the gap. CDR3 residues: CASRVRERGEQYF. CDR3 DNA: TGTGCCAGCCGTGTGCGGGAGAGGGGGGAGCAGTACTTC.

Ten or more counts support this clonotype. This rearrangement joins TRBV12-5 to TRBJ2-7, with unresolved D. V lost 0 bases, J lost 7 bases, and 10 bases lay in between. Germline V lookup: CDR1 LGHNT, CDR2 FRNRAP. This CDR3 is built from 13 residues. CDR3 sequence reads: CASGLVDRREQYF. In DNA, the CDR3 is TGTGCTAGTGGTTTGGTAGATCGCCGGGAGCAGTACTTC.

The chain links TRBV7-3 to TRBJ2-1; no clear D gene. V lost 0 bases, J lost 12 bases, and 6 bases lay in between. Germline lookup yields CDR1 SGHTA and CDR2 FQGTGA. The CDR3 has 11 residues. CDR3 in DNA: TGTGCCAGCAGCTTAACAATCTGGCAGTTCTTC. It translates to CASSLTIWQFF. The entire variable domain, with the rest obtained from reference TRBV7-3 and TRBJ2-1, is as follows: GAGVSQTPSNKVTEKGKYVELRCDPISGHTALYWYRQSLGQGPEFLIYFQGTGAADDSGLPNDRFFAVRPEGSVSTLKIQRTERGDSAVYLCASSLTIWQFFGPGTRLTVL.

This clonotype was found many times. This chain joins TRBV24-1 and TRBJ1-1; TRBD1 might be the D (6 bases). Germline lookup yields CDR1 KGHDR and CDR2 SFDVKD. There are 14 residues in the CDR3. Deletions cut 5 bases from V and 1 base from J, with 10 bases between. The CDR3: CATSAGAGNTEAFF. The DNA of the CDR3 is TGTGCCACCAGTGCAGGGGCCGGGAACACTGAAGCTTTCTTT.

Remarks on this clonotype: One junction end disagrees with the germline gene, perhaps due to a read error. The chain joins TRBV6-6 to TRBJ2-3; D may be TRBD2 (5 bases). Near its end, the DNA agrees better with TRBJ2-7, so the J call may be wrong. Germline lookup yields CDR1 MNHNY and CDR2 SVGAGI (reference sequence). The CDR3 extends over 12 amino acids. CDR3 sequence (DNA): TGTGTCAGCAACGGGGAAAGCTACGAGCAGTACTTC. Its translation is CVSNGESYEQYF.

This clonotype showed up many times. This chain uses TRBV11-3 with TRBJ2-2; the D is unclear. Germline loops: CDR1 SGHNT, CDR2 YENEEA. Trimming took off 6 bases at V and 7 bases at J, with 6 bases between the two ends. The CDR3 length is 11 residues. CDR3 sequence: CASRSRGELFF. CDR3 bases: TGTGCCAGCAGATCCCGCGGGGAGCTGTTTTTT.

This clonotype ranks as large (0.1 to 1%). This chain uses TRBV5-4 with TRBJ2-3, with D perhaps TRBD1 (6 bases). The V and J ends lost 0 bases and 0 bases respectively, with 11 bases between them. Per the germline V gene, CDR1 is SGHNT and CDR2 is YYREEE (reference sequence). The CDR3 totals 16 residues. Here the CDR3 reads CASSLGGTRSTDTQYF. DNA for the CDR3: TGTGCCAGCAGCTTGGGGGGGACAAGGAGCACAGATACGCAGTATTTT. Complete variable domain (other parts from reference TRBV5-4 and TRBJ2-3): ETGVTQSPTHLIKTRGQQVTLRCSSQSGHNTVSWYQQALGQGPQFIFQYYREEENGRGNFPPRFSGLQFPNYSSELNVNALELDDSALYLCASSLGGTRSTDTQYFGPGTRLTVL.

The genes are TRBV6-2 or TRBV6-3 and TRBJ1-5; D ambiguous. Germline V CDR1 and CDR2: MNHEY, SVGEGT. The ends were cut back, 2 bases at V and 0 bases at J, with 8 bases in the middle. This CDR3 is built from 15 residues. The CDR3 DNA follows: TGTGCCAGCAGTTACGGTCAGCTTAGCAATCAGCCCCAGCATTTT. Translation: CASSYGQLSNQPQHF.

This clonotype was observed once. The V gene is TRBV3-1, the J gene TRBJ2-1; either TRBD1 or TRBD2 may supply D (5 bases each). The end of the DNA aligns better with TRBJ2-5, so the J call may be wrong. Germline CDR1 LGHDT, CDR2 YNNKEL (reference sequence). This CDR3 is built from 14 residues. The CDR3 DNA follows: TGTGCCAGTAAACCGGAGAGGGGCGGGGAGACCCAGTACTTC. This gives the protein CASKPERGGETQYF.

This clonotype appeared once. The V call is TRBV12-3 or TRBV12-4, the J call TRBJ2-1; 8 positions agree with TRBD2. V lost 6 bases to trimming and J lost 4 bases; unmatched junction nucleotides: 2. The CDR3 is 13 residues long. The DNA for the CDR3 is TGTGCCAGCAGGCGGGGGGCTTACAATGAGCAGTTCTTC. Encoded protein: CASRRGAYNEQFF.